This T cell receptor beta chain was captured by sequencing in a study of response to subunit inactivated influenza vaccine. Points from the study as a whole: Authors suggested each seasonal influenza vaccination recruits few new T cells.

This clonotype was observed a handful of times. What it binds is unknown. TCRdb reanalysed the RT-PCR reads using MiXCR and keeps one entry per CDR3 protein. The table has roughly 150,000 distinct CDR3 sequences, 9.5% to 13% seen once. The receptor's source is a man between 50 and 59 years old who received an inactivated influenza vaccine. The specimen was non-naive T cells sorted from PBMCs, collected roughly 47 days after vaccination.

This chain's CDR3 is CASIAGRTSNQPQHF. The CDR3 coding sequence is TGTGCCAGTATTGCCGGACGGACCAGCAATCAGCCCCAGCATTTT. This sequence joins TRBV19 and TRBJ1-5; no clear D gene. V lost 7 bases, J lost 1 base, and 14 bases lay in between. The germline gives CDR1 LNHDA, CDR2 SQIVND (reference sequence). There are 15 residues in the CDR3.